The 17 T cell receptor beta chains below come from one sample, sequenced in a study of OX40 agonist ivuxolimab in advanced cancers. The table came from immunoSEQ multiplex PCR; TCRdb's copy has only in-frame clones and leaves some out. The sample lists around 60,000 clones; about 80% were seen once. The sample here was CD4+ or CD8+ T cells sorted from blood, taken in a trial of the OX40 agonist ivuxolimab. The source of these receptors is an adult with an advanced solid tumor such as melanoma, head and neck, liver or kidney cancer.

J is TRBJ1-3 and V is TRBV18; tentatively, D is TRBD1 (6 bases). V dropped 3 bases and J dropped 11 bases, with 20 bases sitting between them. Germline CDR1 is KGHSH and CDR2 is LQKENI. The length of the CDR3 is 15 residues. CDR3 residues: CASSPGSLGDNAIYF. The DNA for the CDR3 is TGTGCCAGCTCACCCGGCAGCCTGGGGGACAACGCCATATATTTT.

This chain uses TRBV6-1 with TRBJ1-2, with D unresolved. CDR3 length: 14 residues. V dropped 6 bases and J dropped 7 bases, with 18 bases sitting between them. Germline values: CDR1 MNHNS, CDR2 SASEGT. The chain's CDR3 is CASSANWRSRGYTF. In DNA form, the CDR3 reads TGTGCCAGCAGCGCCAATTGGAGGAGCCGTGGCTACACCTTC.

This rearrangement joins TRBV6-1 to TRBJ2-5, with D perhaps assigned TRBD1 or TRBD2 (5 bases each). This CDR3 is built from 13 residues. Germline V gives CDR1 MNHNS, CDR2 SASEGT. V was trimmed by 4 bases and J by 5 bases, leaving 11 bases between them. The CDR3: CASSARGGETQYF. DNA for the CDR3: TGTGCCAGCAGTGCGAGGGGTGGGGAGACCCAGTACTTC.

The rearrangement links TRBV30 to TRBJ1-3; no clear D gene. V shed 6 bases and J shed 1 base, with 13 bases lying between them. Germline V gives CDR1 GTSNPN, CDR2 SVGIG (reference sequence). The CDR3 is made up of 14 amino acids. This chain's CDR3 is CACTHKDSGNTIYF. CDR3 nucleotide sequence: TGTGCCTGCACCCACAAAGATTCTGGAAACACCATATATTTT.

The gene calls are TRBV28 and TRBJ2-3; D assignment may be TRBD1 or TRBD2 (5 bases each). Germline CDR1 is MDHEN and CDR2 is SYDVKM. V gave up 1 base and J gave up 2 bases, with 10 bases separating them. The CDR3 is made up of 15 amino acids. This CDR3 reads CASSLSGPHTDTQYF. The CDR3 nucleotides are TGTGCCAGCAGTTTATCGGGGCCCCACACAGATACGCAGTATTTT.

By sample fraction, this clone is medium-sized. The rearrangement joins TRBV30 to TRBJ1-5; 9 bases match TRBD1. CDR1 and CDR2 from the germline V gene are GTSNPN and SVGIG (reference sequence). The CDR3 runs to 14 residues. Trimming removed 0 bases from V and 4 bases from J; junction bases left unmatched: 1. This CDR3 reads CAWSVGTGNQPQHF. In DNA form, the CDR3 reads TGTGCCTGGAGTGTAGGGACAGGGAATCAGCCCCAGCATTTT.

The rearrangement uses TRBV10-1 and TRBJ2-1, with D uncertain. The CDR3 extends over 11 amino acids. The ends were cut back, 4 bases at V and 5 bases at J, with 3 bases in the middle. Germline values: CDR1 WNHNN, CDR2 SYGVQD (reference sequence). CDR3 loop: CASSGNNEQFF. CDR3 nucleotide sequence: TGCGCCAGCAGTGGGAACAATGAGCAGTTCTTC.

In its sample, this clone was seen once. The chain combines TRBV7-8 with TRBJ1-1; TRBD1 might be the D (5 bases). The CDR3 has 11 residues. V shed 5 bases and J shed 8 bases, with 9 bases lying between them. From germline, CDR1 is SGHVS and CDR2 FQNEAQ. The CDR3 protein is CASSEWGEAFF. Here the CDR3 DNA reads TGTGCCAGCAGCGAATGGGGCGAAGCTTTCTTT.

This CDR3 reads CASRGQALNTEAFF. The CDR3 DNA reads TGTGCCAGCAGGGGACAGGCTCTGAACACTGAAGCTTTCTTT. The rearrangement joins TRBV2 to TRBJ1-1; 8 bases map to TRBD1. The CDR3 loop spans 14 amino acids. J lost 0 bases, V lost 6 bases, and 3 bases had no gene match. Germline V gives CDR1 SNHLY, CDR2 FYNNEI.

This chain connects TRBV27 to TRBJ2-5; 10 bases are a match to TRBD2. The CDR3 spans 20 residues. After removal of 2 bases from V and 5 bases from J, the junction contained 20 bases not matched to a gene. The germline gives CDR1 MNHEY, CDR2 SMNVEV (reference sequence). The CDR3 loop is CASSLRRWTSGRAPRETQYF. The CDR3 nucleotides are TGTGCCAGCAGTTTACGGCGGTGGACTAGCGGACGTGCCCCAAGGGAGACCCAGTACTTC.

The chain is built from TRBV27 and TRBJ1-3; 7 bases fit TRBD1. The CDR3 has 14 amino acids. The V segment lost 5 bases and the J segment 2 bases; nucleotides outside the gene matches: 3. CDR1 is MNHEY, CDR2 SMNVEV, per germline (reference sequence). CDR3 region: CASSERGPGNTIYF. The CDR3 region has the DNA TGTGCCAGCAGTGAAAGGGGGCCTGGAAACACCATATATTTT.

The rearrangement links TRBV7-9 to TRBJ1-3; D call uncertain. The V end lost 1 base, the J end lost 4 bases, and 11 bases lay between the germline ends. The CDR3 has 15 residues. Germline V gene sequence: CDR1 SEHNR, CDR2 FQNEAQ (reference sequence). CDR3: CASSLGSGTGNTIYF. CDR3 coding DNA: TGTGCCAGCAGCTTAGGGTCGGGAACGGGAAACACCATATATTTT.

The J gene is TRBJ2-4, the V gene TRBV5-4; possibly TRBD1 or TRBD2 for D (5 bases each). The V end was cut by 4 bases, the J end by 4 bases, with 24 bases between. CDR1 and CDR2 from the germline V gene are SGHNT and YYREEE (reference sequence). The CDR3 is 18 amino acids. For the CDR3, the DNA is TGTGCCAGCAGCCCCCCTGAAGGAAAGGGGACGGGTAAAAACATTCAGTACTTC. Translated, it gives CASSPPEGKGTGKNIQYF.

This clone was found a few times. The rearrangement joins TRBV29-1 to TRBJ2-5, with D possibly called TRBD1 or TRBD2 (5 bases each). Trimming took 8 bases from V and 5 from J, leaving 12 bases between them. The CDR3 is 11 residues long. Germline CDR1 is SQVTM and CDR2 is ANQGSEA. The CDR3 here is CSLGEGETQYF. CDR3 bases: TGCAGCCTGGGGGAAGGCGAGACCCAGTACTTC.

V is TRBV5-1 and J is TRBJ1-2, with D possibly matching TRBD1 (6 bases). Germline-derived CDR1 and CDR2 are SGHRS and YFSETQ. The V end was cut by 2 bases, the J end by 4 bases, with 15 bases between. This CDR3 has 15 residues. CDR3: CASSFSGTKIYGYTF. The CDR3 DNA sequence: TGCGCCAGCAGCTTTAGCGGGACAAAGATCTATGGCTACACCTTC.

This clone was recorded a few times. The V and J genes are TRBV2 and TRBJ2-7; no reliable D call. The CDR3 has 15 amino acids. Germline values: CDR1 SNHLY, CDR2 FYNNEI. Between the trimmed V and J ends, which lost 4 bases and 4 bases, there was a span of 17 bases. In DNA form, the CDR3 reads TGTGCCAGCAGTGGCCTCGCGTTGGCTCTTTACGAGCAGTACTTC. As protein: CASSGLALALYEQYF.

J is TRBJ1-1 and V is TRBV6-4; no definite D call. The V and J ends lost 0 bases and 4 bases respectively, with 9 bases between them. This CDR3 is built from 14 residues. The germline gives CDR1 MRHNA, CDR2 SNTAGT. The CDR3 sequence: CASSDSYMGTEAFF. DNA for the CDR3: TGTGCCAGCAGTGACTCGTATATGGGCACTGAAGCTTTCTTT.